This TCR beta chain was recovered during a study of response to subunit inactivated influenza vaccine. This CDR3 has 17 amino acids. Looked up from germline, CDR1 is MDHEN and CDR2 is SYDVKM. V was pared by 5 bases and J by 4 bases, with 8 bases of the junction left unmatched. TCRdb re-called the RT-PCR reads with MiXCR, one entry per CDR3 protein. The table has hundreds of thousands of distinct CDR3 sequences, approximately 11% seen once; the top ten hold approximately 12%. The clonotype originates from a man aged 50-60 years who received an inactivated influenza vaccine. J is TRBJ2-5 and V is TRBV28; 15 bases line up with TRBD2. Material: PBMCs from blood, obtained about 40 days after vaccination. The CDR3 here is CASSPLGLAGGGETQYF. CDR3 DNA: TGTGCCAGCAGTCCTTTAGGACTAGCGGGAGGGGGAGAGACCCAGTACTTC.